The 15 T cell receptor beta chains below come from one sample, sequenced in a study of blood T cell repertoires in COVID-19. TCRdb keeps only in-frame clones here, not all; method: immunoSEQ multiplex PCR. The table has 27,000 or so clones, about 91% seen once. Sample: peripheral blood. The receptors derive from a human donor in a cohort sampled during active COVID-19.

The chain combines TRBV7-9 with TRBJ2-5, with 9 bases identical to TRBD2. CDR1 and CDR2 from the germline V gene are SEHNR and FQNEAQ (reference sequence). The CDR3 has 16 amino acids. After removal of 2 bases from V and 6 bases from J, the junction contained 10 bases not matched to a gene. Written as DNA, the CDR3 is TGTGCCAGCAGCTTAAGCGGGGGGCCCAGGTCACAGACCCAGTACTTC. Protein: CASSLSGGPRSQTQYF.

The J gene is TRBJ2-2, the V gene TRBV4-2, with TRBD1 identical over 11 bases. Germline trimming cut 5 bases from V and 3 bases from J; bases unmatched to any gene: 8. Germline V gives CDR1 LGHNA, CDR2 YNFKEQ. The CDR3 runs to 17 residues. For the CDR3, the DNA is TGTGCCAGCAGCTCCATTAGGGGACAGGGGGACACCGGGGAGCTGTTTTTT. Amino acids: CASSSIRGQGDTGELFF.

The J gene is TRBJ2-2, the V gene TRBV5-1; tentative D call: TRBD2 (5 bases). CDR3 length equals 15 residues. Germline V gives CDR1 SGHRS, CDR2 YFSETQ. The V end lost 0 bases, the J end lost 0 bases, and 6 bases lay between the germline ends. The CDR3 DNA reads TGCGCCAGCAGCTTGGAGGGAGCGAACACCGGGGAGCTGTTTTTT. Amino acid sequence: CASSLEGANTGELFF.

The chain uses TRBV15 and TRBJ2-5; tentative D call: TRBD1 (6 bases). Trimming took off 5 bases at V and 5 bases at J, with 18 bases between the two ends. The CDR3 consists of 15 residues. The germline V gene encodes CDR1 LNHNV and CDR2 YYDKDF (reference sequence). The CDR3 region is CATSEAGAAGETQYF. The CDR3 DNA reads TGTGCCACCAGCGAAGCAGGGGCTGCGGGCGAGACCCAGTACTTC.

The J gene is TRBJ1-6, the V gene TRBV19; D might be TRBD1 (5 bases). The CDR3 length is 16 residues. In germline, CDR1 is LNHDA, CDR2 SQIVND (reference sequence). Trimming cost V 10 bases and J 1 base, with 17 bases left between them. CDR3 sequence (DNA): TGTGCCACCCAGGGCAGCGGGGGATCCTATAATTCACCCCTCCACTTT. Amino acid sequence: CATQGSGGSYNSPLHF.

The rearrangement joins TRBV9 to TRBJ1-2, with a weak D call TRBD1 (6 bases). V was shortened by 3 bases and J by 2 bases, with 11 bases between the two germline ends. The CDR3 extends over 14 amino acids. The germline CDR1 and CDR2 sequences are SGDLS and YYNGEE. CDR3 coding DNA: TGTGCCAGCAGCGGGGCAGGGGAGAACTATGGCTACACCTTC. Its translation is CASSGAGENYGYTF.

The rearrangement links TRBV5-1 to TRBJ2-1; 10 bases match TRBD2. The trim removed 0 bases at V and 6 bases at J, leaving 6 bases unmatched. CDR1 is SGHRS and CDR2 is YFSETQ in the germline V gene. The length of the CDR3 is 16 residues. The CDR3 loop reads CASSLAERGGLNEQFF. As DNA, the CDR3 is TGCGCCAGCAGCTTGGCAGAGCGGGGGGGCCTCAATGAGCAGTTCTTC.

The CDR3 loop is CASSLVLSLAGDTDTQYF. The CDR3 DNA is TGTGCCAGCAGCTTAGTACTCTCGCTAGCGGGGGACACAGATACGCAGTATTTT. The J gene is TRBJ2-3, the V gene TRBV11-3; 10 bases fit TRBD2. With V trimmed by 1 base and J by 2 bases, 9 bases remained unmatched. The length of the CDR3 is 18 residues. The germline CDR1 and CDR2 sequences are SGHNT and YENEEA.

The chain uses TRBV4-1 and TRBJ1-5, with 7 bases lining up with TRBD1. CDR1 and CDR2 from the germline V gene are MGHRA and YSYEKL. Trimming at V came to 3 bases and at J to 2 bases, leaving 4 bases not matched to a gene. CDR3 length: 15 residues. CDR3 in DNA: TGCGCCAGCAGCCAGGGGGACAGACGCAATCAGCCCCAGCATTTT. Its translation: CASSQGDRRNQPQHF.

The J gene is TRBJ1-6, the V gene TRBV19; no firm D call. The germline V gene encodes CDR1 LNHDA and CDR2 SQIVND (reference sequence). The CDR3 length is 17 residues. V shed 7 bases and J shed 0 bases, with 16 bases lying between them. CDR3 bases: TGTGCCAGTAACTCACCCCCGGGGAGCTCCTATAATTCACCCCTCCACTTT. Protein sequence: CASNSPPGSSYNSPLHF.

The gene calls are TRBV21-1 and TRBJ1-5; TRBD1 was called by the table and not checked on the DNA. TRBV21-1 is designated a pseudogene. The CDR3 contains 16 residues. This chain's CDR3 is CASSKVGRVGNQPQHF. The CDR3 DNA reads as TGTGCCAGCAGCAAAGTGGGCAGGGTAGGGAATCAGCCCCAGCATTTT.

The V and J genes are TRBV7-8 and TRBJ2-2; 8 positions match TRBD1. CDR1 and CDR2 from the germline V gene are SGHVS and FQNEAQ. The ends lost 0 bases at V and 7 bases at J; junction bases unmatched: 1. This CDR3 spans 14 amino acids. CDR3: CASSLATGGGELFF. Written as DNA, the CDR3 is TGTGCCAGCAGCTTAGCTACAGGGGGCGGGGAGCTGTTTTTT. The full variable domain, its missing parts supplied by reference TRBV7-8 and TRBJ2-2, is GAGVSQSPRYKVAKRGQDVALRCDPISGHVSLFWYQQALGQGPEFLTYFQNEAQLDKSGLPSDRFFAERPEGSVSTLKIQRTQQEDSAVYLCASSLATGGGELFFGEGSRLTVL.

The chain carries TRBV7-8 and TRBJ2-7; TRBD1 matches 8 bases. With V trimmed by 3 bases and J by 2 bases, 9 bases remained unmatched. The CDR3 spans 16 residues. CDR1 is SGHVS, CDR2 FQNEAQ, per germline. In DNA form, the CDR3 reads TGTGCCAGCAGCTTTATTACGGGACAGGTAACCTACGAGCAGTACTTC. Translating it yields CASSFITGQVTYEQYF.

The rearrangement links TRBV7-6 to TRBJ2-3; 8 bases align to TRBD2. CDR1 and CDR2 from the germline V gene are SGHVS and FNYEAQ. The CDR3 contains 16 residues. V shed 1 base and J 1 base; nucleotides not matched to a gene: 4. The DNA for the CDR3 is TGTGCCAGCAGCTTAGGCCGAGCGGGGGGCACAGATACGCAGTATTTT. This translates into CASSLGRAGGTDTQYF.

The rearrangement uses TRBV10-2 and TRBJ1-2, with 9 bases lining up with TRBD1. Germline lookup yields CDR1 WSHSY and CDR2 SAAADI. V lost 8 bases to trimming and J lost 1 base; unmatched junction nucleotides: 8. There are 15 residues in the CDR3. The CDR3 here is CASGGWTGDNYGYTF. The CDR3 DNA reads TGCGCCAGCGGTGGATGGACAGGGGATAACTATGGCTACACCTTC.